This T cell receptor beta chain was captured by sequencing in a study of vaccination effects on CD4 cells after COVID-19. Within the ViraFEST assay, antigen-specific CD4+ T cells underwent expansion with viral peptide pools prior to sequencing. Isolating CD4+ T cells followed roughly ten days of culture. The healthy vaccine recipients, who had no prior SARS-CoV-2 infection, showed negative nucleocapsid antibodies. For each well, 1.5 million to 2 million PBMC were cultured with around 10 IU/ml IL-2 and 9.5 to 10 ug/ml peptides. The V end lost 4 bases, the J end lost 6 bases, and 13 bases lay between the germline ends. Per germline, CDR1 SEHNR and CDR2 FQNEAQ (reference sequence). The CDR3 is 14 amino acids. Whole-study results and caveats: Within healthy vaccinees, only 1 of 255 vaccine-induced clones displayed cross-reactivity with common cold coronaviruses.

For this clone: Its antigen is not identified.

Method: immunoSEQ multiplex PCR; TCRdb's copy keeps in-frame clones and lacks some. The table lists 30,000 to 35,000 clones, 60% to 75% of them singletons. The TCR was taken from a human donor who received a COVID-19 vaccine. Sequences were derived from CD4+ T cells from PBMCs cultured with HCoV-OC43 spike peptides, sampled before COVID-19 vaccination. Indicated subset: HCoV-OC43 spike overlapping peptide pool stimulation. The chain carries TRBV7-9 and TRBJ1-5, with D tentatively TRBD1 (6 bases). For the CDR3, the DNA is TGTGCCAGCAGCTCACAGGGAAAAAGTCAGCCCCAGCATTTT. It translates to CASSSQGKSQPQHF.